In this sample, the clone carrying this T cell receptor beta chain turned up a few times. The antigen remains undetermined. The CDR3 has 15 residues. Germline lookup yields CDR1 SNHLY and CDR2 FYNNEI. The junction had 9 bases not matched to a gene; V was cut back by 5 bases and J by 7 bases. The sample belongs to a study of metastatic and nonmetastatic thyroid tumors. Study context: Repertoire comparisons spanned blood and tumor or nodule tissue from malignant and benign thyroid patients.

Findings and caveats of the study: Reportedly, malignant thyroid tumors had significantly higher TCR beta diversity than benign nodules, in blood and tumor.

Every patient underwent thyroid surgery untreated. Original processing notes: Differences in CDR3 between clinicopathological groups were drawn on to build a classifier intended to discriminate distant-metastatic papillary thyroid cancer patients. TCRdb re-analyzed the PCR reads through MiXCR. For this entry, the V and J calls and clone size follow TCRdb and not the study's own pipeline. The sample yields under 8,000 clones, roughly 32% seen once. The receptor was isolated from a female donor with papillary thyroid cancer or a benign thyroid nodule (not recorded which). Some clones in this sample may be carry-over from other donors' samples. The J gene is TRBJ2-2, the V gene TRBV2; TRBD2 matches 8 bases. Material for sequencing was adjacent normal tissue. CDR3 sequence reads: CASSSTSGSVGELFF. CDR3 sequence (DNA): TGTGCCAGCAGTTCTACAAGCGGGAGTGTCGGGGAGCTGTTTTTT.